This TCR beta chain was recorded in a study of low-dose radiotherapy and immunotherapy resistance in tumors. About the study: Fractions of 0.5 Gy went to Cohort 1 every 2 weeks, totaling 6.5 Gy. From cycle 1 day 1, patients took oral aspirin 300 mg every day for four cycles. Members of Cohort 2 were treated with 1 Gy per fraction every two weeks; their total was 13 Gy over 26 weeks.

The V segment lost 7 bases and the J segment 12 bases; nucleotides outside the gene matches: 17. The CDR3 spans 15 residues. Looked up from germline, CDR1 is MDHEN and CDR2 is SYDVKM. This clonotype has just a few counts. TRAV- and TRBV-specific primers, spanning alpha and beta chains, primed first-strand cDNA. Both a constant-region primer and a V-primer adapter served to amplify TCRs across roughly 20 PCR cycles. Via MiXCR, TCRdb re-called the reads, giving one row per CDR3 protein. Of about 84,000 distinct CDR3 sequences in the sample, about a sixth were seen once. Time point of the sample: after trial treatment. Treatment indicated: LDRT plus nivolumab, ipilimumab, low-dose cyclophosphamide and aspirin (RACIN trial). Donors were given nivolumab, ipilimumab, aspirin, low-dose cyclophosphamide and low-dose radiotherapy.

V usage is TRBV28 and J usage is TRBJ2-1, with TRBD1 matching over 8 bases. This sample comprised PBMCs, obtained after low-dose radiotherapy plus immunotherapy. The sequence was obtained from a male donor with prostate cancer. The CDR3 sequence is CASISGQGAPDGQFF. The CDR3 DNA reads TGTGCCAGCATCTCAGGCCAGGGGGCCCCGGATGGGCAGTTCTTC.